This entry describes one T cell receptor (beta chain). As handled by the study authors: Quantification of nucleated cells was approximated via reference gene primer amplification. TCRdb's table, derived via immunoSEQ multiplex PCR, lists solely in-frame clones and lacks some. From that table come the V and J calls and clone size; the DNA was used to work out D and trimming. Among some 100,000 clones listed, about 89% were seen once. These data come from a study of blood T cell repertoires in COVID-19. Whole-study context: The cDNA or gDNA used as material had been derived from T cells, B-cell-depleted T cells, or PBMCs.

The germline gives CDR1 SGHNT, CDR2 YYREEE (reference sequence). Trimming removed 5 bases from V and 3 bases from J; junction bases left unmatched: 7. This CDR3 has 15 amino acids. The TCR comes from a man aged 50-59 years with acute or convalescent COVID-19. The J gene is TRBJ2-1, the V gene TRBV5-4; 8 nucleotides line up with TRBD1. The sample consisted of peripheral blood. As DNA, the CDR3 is TGTGCCAGCAGTGCTCGACAGGGGCTCTACAATGAGCAGTTCTTC. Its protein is CASSARQGLYNEQFF.